The 19 T cell receptor beta chains below come from one sample, sequenced in a study of synovial regulatory T cells in juvenile arthritis. Profiling relied on immunoSEQ multiplex PCR, and the TCRdb table lists in-frame clones only, not all of them. Found here are about 9,600 clones; the top ten clones hold approximately 2%. Sequencing input: Treg cells from blood. Noted subset: remaining (HLA-DR-negative) circulating blood Treg cells. The receptors originated from a donor between 2 and 35 years old with juvenile idiopathic arthritis.

This chain uses TRBV5-4 with TRBJ1-2; lacking DNA, the TRBD1 call made by TCRdb goes unchecked. The CDR3 covers 13 residues. No DNA is given. The germline CDR1 and CDR2 sequences are SGHNT and YYREEE (reference sequence). CDR3 protein: CASSFDRSYGYTF.

V is TRBV5-8 and J is TRBJ2-7; there is no DNA to check the TCRdb D call of TRBD1. CDR1 is SGHTS, CDR2 YDEGEE, per germline. The CDR3 covers 15 residues. The entry carries no DNA sequence. The CDR3 loop reads CASSLFQGWGYEQYF. Full variable domain (rest looked up from reference TRBV5-8 and TRBJ2-7): EAGVTQSPTHLIKTRGQQATLRCSPISGHTSVYWYQQALGLGLQFLLWYDEGEERNRGNFPPRFSGRQFPNYSSELNVNALELEDSALYLCASSLFQGWGYEQYFGPGTRLTVT.

The CDR3 sequence: CAWTGSGNTIYF. The gene calls are TRBV30 and TRBJ1-3; TCRdb names TRBD1, which stays unverified in the absence of DNA. The CDR3 has 12 residues. The DNA is not on file. The germline V gene has CDR1 GTSNPN and CDR2 SVGIG (reference sequence).

This chain joins TRBV4-2 and TRBJ1-6; the TCRdb D gene call, TRBD1, has no DNA to confirm it. Per the germline V gene, CDR1 is LGHNA and CDR2 is YNFKEQ. The CDR3 is made up of 16 amino acids. The nucleotide record is missing. The CDR3 is CASSQGGQGNNSPLHF.

The J gene is TRBJ2-1, the V gene TRBV7-3; TCRdb proposes TRBD2, but this gene call is untestable without DNA. The CDR3 covers 16 residues. No DNA is recorded. Looked up from germline, CDR1 is SGHTA and CDR2 is FQGTGA. CDR3 sequence: CASSLTALAEFNEQFF.

The J gene is TRBJ1-2, the V gene TRBV4-2; the TCRdb call, TRBD1, lacks DNA for checking. The CDR3 has 17 residues. DNA for this receptor is not on file. CDR1 LGHNA and CDR2 YNFKEQ come from the germline V gene. The CDR3 region is CASSQEIWTGNNYGYTF.

This chain connects TRBV20-1 to TRBJ2-7; TCRdb's assignment of TRBD1 cannot be checked, as there is no DNA. Germline V gene data show CDR1 as DFQATT and CDR2 as SNEGSKA (reference sequence). The length of the CDR3 is 11 residues. The DNA is unrecorded. CDR3 region: CSATFRGEQYF.

Measured by frequency, this clone is medium-sized. This chain joins TRBV19 and TRBJ2-7; TCRdb designates TRBD2, a call that cannot be tested without DNA. There are 14 residues in the CDR3. No DNA appears here. The germline V gene has CDR1 LNHDA and CDR2 SQIVND (reference sequence). CDR3 residues: CASSMAGRSGEQYF.

The CDR3: CASSIQAPFMGTEAFF. V is TRBV7-7 and J is TRBJ1-1; absent DNA, TCRdb's TRBD1 call cannot be checked. There are 16 residues in the CDR3. Nucleotide data are not available. Germline lookup yields CDR1 SSHAT and CDR2 FNYEAQ (reference sequence).

The chain employs TRBV5-1 and TRBJ2-3; TCRdb's D gene call, TRBD1, goes unchecked for lack of DNA. CDR1 and CDR2 (germline): SGHRS, YFSETQ. CDR3 length: 15 amino acids. Only the protein is available. CDR3 protein: CASSLWTGLTDTQYF.

The V and J genes are TRBV18 and TRBJ2-1; checking the TCRdb D call of TRBD2 is not possible without DNA. The CDR3 sequence is 16 residues long. No DNA appears here. Per germline, CDR1 KGHSH and CDR2 LQKENI. The CDR3 protein is CASSPASGGSHNEQFF.

The chain has TRBV7-2 and TRBJ2-4; the D gene TCRdb calls, TRBD2, cannot be checked with no DNA. The CDR3 totals 17 residues. DNA for this receptor is not on file. The germline V gene has CDR1 SGHTA and CDR2 FQGNSA. CDR3 loop: CASSLVVSGRAKNIQYF. Supplemented by reference TRBV7-2 and TRBJ2-4, the full variable domain reads GAGVSQSPSNKVTEKGKDVELRCDPISGHTALYWYRQSLGQGLEFLIYFQGNSAPDKSGLPSDRFSAERTGGSVSTLTIQRTQQEDSAVYLCASSLVVSGRAKNIQYFGAGTRLSVL.

The chain links TRBV19 to TRBJ1-1. The length of the CDR3 is 15 residues. No nucleotide data were recorded. Looked up from germline, CDR1 is LNHDA and CDR2 is SQIVND (reference sequence). CDR3 sequence reads: CASTQTGVPNTEAFF.

The chain combines TRBV6-5 with TRBJ2-7; the TCRdb D gene call, TRBD2, has no DNA to confirm it. This CDR3 has 11 amino acids. The record lacks a DNA sequence. Per germline, CDR1 MNHEY and CDR2 SVGAGI. The CDR3 here is CASALGYEQYF.

The chain links TRBV5-4 to TRBJ1-1; as DNA is missing, the TRBD1 call by TCRdb cannot be tested. CDR1 is SGHNT and CDR2 is YYREEE in the germline V gene (reference sequence). This CDR3 spans 11 amino acids. There is no recorded DNA. The CDR3 loop is CASSRQVEAFF.

The chain links TRBV13 to TRBJ1-6; TCRdb indicates TRBD1, and absent DNA this call remains unverified. CDR1 PRHDT and CDR2 FYEKMQ come from the germline V gene (reference sequence). The CDR3 runs 15 residues. This entry has no DNA. CDR3 protein: CASTPGTGPNSPLHF.

This clone is labeled medium-sized based on frequency. The chain uses TRBV18 and TRBJ2-2; TCRdb gives TRBD1 as the D gene, but with no DNA this cannot be confirmed. CDR3 size: 15 residues. Only the protein is on record. Germline V gene data show CDR1 as KGHSH and CDR2 as LQKENI. CDR3: CASSRDRTNTGELFF.

The chain joins TRBV6-1 to TRBJ2-7; TCRdb selects TRBD1, and the lack of DNA leaves this call unchecked. The CDR3 totals 12 residues. DNA is not on record. Per the germline V gene, CDR1 is MNHNS and CDR2 is SASEGT. The CDR3 loop is CATEMGAREQYF.

This chain uses TRBV27 with TRBJ2-7; the TRBD2 assignment by TCRdb is unverifiable without DNA. CDR1 is MNHEY and CDR2 is SMNVEV in the germline V gene (reference sequence). This CDR3 spans 13 amino acids. No DNA has been recorded. The chain's CDR3 is CASSWTSGYEQYF.